This T cell receptor (beta chain) was obtained from a study of cytomegalovirus exposure and HLA in healthy donors. This clone was seen more than once but under ten times. What it recognizes is unknown. The PCR had 60 Vbeta and 13 Jbeta primers. As handled by the study authors: Roughly 10 million shared chains were among 80 million or so unique TCR beta chains counted in a later analysis. Assay: immunoSEQ multiplex PCR; the TCRdb copy retains only in-frame clones and omits some. For V, J and clone size, that table is used; D and trimming come from the DNA. The profile shows 130,000 or so clones, approximately 80% of them singletons. Whole-study results and caveats: The number of N-insertions in an Asian-associated ancestry cluster was reportedly below the roughly 670-donor mean in a later analysis. When analyzed later, the rates of TCR association showed variation by HLA locus, with DRB1 the most and HLA-C the fewest. The study recorded 150 to 200 TCR beta chains that were cytomegalovirus-associated.

The clonotype originates from a female donor in good health and CMV-seronegative. Sequencing was carried out using PBMCs.

The CDR3 reads CASSRSGSSPYNEQFF. The CDR3 DNA sequence: TGCGCCAGCAGCCGGAGCGGGAGCTCGCCCTACAATGAGCAGTTCTTC. The genes are TRBV5-1 and TRBJ2-1, with 8 bases identical to TRBD2. Germline V gives CDR1 SGHRS, CDR2 YFSETQ. This CDR3 has 16 residues. Losses at the gene ends were 4 bases for V and 2 bases for J; bases not matched to a gene: 8.